Below, 20 T cell receptor beta chains from the same sample are listed, as sequenced in a study of T cells in Graves' hyperthyroidism and ophthalmopathy (dated by TCRdb to about 2019). The library was prepared using multiplex PCR. For sequencing, an Illumina HiSeq 2000 was employed. The TCR beta CDR3 regions were amplified from the RNA transcripts. The TCR CDR3 was subjected to a first round of RT-PCR using the HTBI primer set and the Qiagen OneStep RT-PCR kit. In-frame beta chains were kept once TCRdb had trimmed the public reads at Q25 with fastp and called clones with MiXCR. Duplicate CDR3 protein sequences are folded into a single record with the most common DNA and genes. This sample has approximately 520,000 distinct CDR3 sequences in its table, and about a fifth of those were observed once. In total, the top ten clones hold more than 20% of the sample. Sequences were obtained from blood. The receptors come from a man in his late teens or twenties with Graves' hyperthyroidism.

This clonotype showed up many times. The chain uses TRBV6-5 and TRBJ2-1, with D possibly being TRBD1 (5 bases). The CDR3 runs 15 residues. V was cut by 0 bases and J by 7 bases, with 13 bases left in between. Germline V CDR1 and CDR2: MNHEY, SVGAGI. The CDR3 coding sequence is TGTGCCAGCAGTTACTCAGGGGTAGAACGGAATGAGCAGTTCTTC. Protein sequence: CASSYSGVERNEQFF.

This clonotype was counted at least ten times. The chain has TRBV4-1 and TRBJ2-5; TRBD2 matches at 15 bases. The V gene's germline CDR1 is MGHRA and CDR2 YSYEKL. There are 18 residues in the CDR3. J lost 5 bases, V lost 1 base, and 8 bases had no gene match. The CDR3 sequence is CASSQVPGTSGGTETQYF. The CDR3 DNA sequence: TGCGCCAGCAGCCAAGTTCCCGGGACTAGCGGGGGGACGGAGACCCAGTACTTC.

In this sample, this clonotype turned up many times. V is TRBV28 and J is TRBJ2-7, with TRBD1 as a possible D gene (5 bases). Trimming stripped 3 bases from V and 3 bases from J, with 6 bases between. CDR1 is MDHEN and CDR2 is SYDVKM in the germline V gene. This CDR3 contains 12 residues. CDR3: CASSFRDYEQYF. CDR3 DNA sequence: TGTGCCAGCAGTTTCAGGGACTACGAGCAGTACTTC.

In its sample, this clonotype was seen many times. A read error is possible here, since a much larger clone lies one base away. The gene calls are TRBV12-3 or TRBV12-4 and TRBJ1-1; D is unresolved. The CDR3 has 11 residues. CDR3 nucleotides: TGTGCCAGCAGTTCACTTCTGGAAGCTTGCTTT. This gives the protein CASSSLLEACF.

This rearrangement joins TRBV28 to TRBJ2-5; 8 positions agree with TRBD2. The CDR3 has 15 amino acids. V lost 7 bases, J lost 1 base, and 8 bases stayed unmatched. The V gene's germline CDR1 is MDHEN and CDR2 SYDVKM. CDR3 bases: TGTGCCAGCACCGAGCGGGGGAGCTTCCAAGAGACCCAGTACTTC. Its translation: CASTERGSFQETQYF. Using reference TRBV28 and TRBJ2-5 for the parts outside the CDR3, the full variable domain is DVKVTQSSRYLVKRTGEKVFLECVQDMDHENMFWYRQDPGLGLRLIYFSYDVKMKEKGDIPEGYSVSREKKERFSLILESASTNQTSMYLCASTERGSFQETQYFGPGTRLLVL.

As for this clonotype: This clone may be a read error of a much larger clone one base away. The chain is built from TRBV19 and TRBJ1-1, with D tentatively TRBD1 (5 bases). In germline, CDR1 is LNHDA, CDR2 SQIVND (reference sequence). This CDR3 contains 14 residues. DNA of the CDR3: TGTGCCAGTAGTCCGCAGGGATCGAACATTGAAGCTTTCTTT. It codes for CASSPQGSNIEAFF.

This clonotype was recorded at least ten times. The chain uses TRBV11-2 and TRBJ2-5, with D hard to call. The V end lost 6 bases, the J end lost 0 bases, and 11 bases lay between the germline ends. The CDR3 loop spans 14 amino acids. Germline lookup yields CDR1 SGHAT and CDR2 FQNNGV. The CDR3 sequence is CASRYNLYQETQYF. CDR3 nucleotide sequence: TGTGCCAGCAGGTATAACTTGTACCAAGAGACCCAGTACTTC. The whole variable domain, filled in from reference TRBV11-2 and TRBJ2-5, reads EAGVAQSPRYKIIEKRQSVAFWCNPISGHATLYWYQQILGQGPKLLIQFQNNGVVDDSQLPKDRFSAERLKGVDSTLKIQPAKLEDSAVYLCASRYNLYQETQYFGPGTRLLVL.

At least ten counts were recorded for this clonotype. This chain links TRBV12-3 or TRBV12-4 with TRBJ1-1, with D maybe TRBD1 (5 bases). With 3 bases removed from V and 3 bases from J, the gap between germline ends came to 8 bases. There are 13 residues in the CDR3. The CDR3 region is CASSFRAYTEAFF. As DNA, the CDR3 is TGTGCCAGCAGTTTCAGGGCGTACACTGAAGCTTTCTTT.

This chain links TRBV18 with TRBJ1-1; 11 positions match TRBD1. Germline V gene sequence: CDR1 KGHSH, CDR2 LQKENI. J gave up 5 bases and V 5 bases, and 10 bases lay outside the gene matches. The CDR3 totals 16 residues. CDR3 loop: CASSSTRDRGWTEAFF. The DNA of the CDR3 is TGTGCCAGCTCATCAACCCGGGACAGGGGGTGGACTGAAGCTTTCTTT.

This clonotype came up many times. The chain uses TRBV28 and TRBJ1-1; the D is unclear. V dropped 2 bases and J dropped 1 base, with 5 bases sitting between them. CDR1 is MDHEN and CDR2 is SYDVKM in the germline V gene. This CDR3 contains 13 residues. The CDR3 DNA follows: TGTGCCAGCAGTTTAAAACCGAACACTGAAGCTTTCTTT. It codes for CASSLKPNTEAFF.

The chain couples TRBV6-1 to TRBJ1-3; D is possibly TRBD1 (6 bases). V lost 6 bases and J lost 4, with 19 bases in between. Germline values: CDR1 MNHNS, CDR2 SASEGT. The CDR3 is 16 residues long. For the CDR3, the DNA is TGTGCCAGCAGAAGACAGGACTCTATATGGGGAAACACCATATATTTT. It codes for CASRRQDSIWGNTIYF.

This clonotype has at least ten counts. The chain uses TRBV7-8 and TRBJ2-5; a possible D gene is TRBD1 (5 bases). Trimming removed 1 base at V and 1 base at J, with 10 bases between. The germline CDR1 and CDR2 sequences are SGHVS and FQNEAQ. The CDR3 is 15 amino acids. Here the CDR3 DNA reads TGTGCCAGCAGCTTAGTCTGGGGCTTCCAAGAGACCCAGTACTTC. Protein: CASSLVWGFQETQYF.

The chain joins TRBV11-1 to TRBJ2-7; D may be TRBD1 or TRBD2 (5 bases each). With 5 bases removed from V and 4 bases from J, the gap between germline ends came to 24 bases. The CDR3 has 17 amino acids. Per the germline V gene, CDR1 is SGHAT and CDR2 is FQDESV (reference sequence). For the CDR3, the DNA is TGTGCCAGCAGCCGGCCGGGACCCTACCCTTTTACTTACGAGCAGTACTTC. It specifies CASSRPGPYPFTYEQYF.

V usage is TRBV11-2 and J usage is TRBJ2-6, with a possible D match to TRBD2 (6 bases). This CDR3 comprises 18 residues. Germline CDR1 and CDR2: SGHAT and FQNNGV. Trimming removed 6 bases at V and 0 bases at J, with 18 bases between. CDR3 sequence: CASRDRDWRSSGANVLTF. CDR3 nucleotide sequence: TGTGCCAGCAGGGATCGGGACTGGCGGAGCTCTGGGGCCAACGTCCTGACTTTC.

There are many counts of this clonotype. This chain joins TRBV28 and TRBJ2-7; D unclear. The V gene lost 6 bases and the J gene lost 0 bases, with 12 bases spanning the gap. This CDR3 comprises 14 residues. Germline V CDR1 and CDR2: MDHEN, SYDVKM. CDR3 sequence: CASRKRGRSYEQYF. As DNA, the CDR3 is TGTGCCAGCAGGAAACGAGGCCGCTCCTACGAGCAGTACTTC.

The chain joins TRBV6-4 to TRBJ1-1; 8 nucleotides line up with TRBD1. V gave up 5 bases and J gave up 6 bases; unmatched junction bases: 8. The V gene's germline CDR1 is MRHNA and CDR2 SNTAGT. There are 14 residues in the CDR3. CDR3 bases: TGTGCCAGCAGTCCCTGGCAGGGGGCTTCTGAAGCTTTCTTT. Amino acids: CASSPWQGASEAFF.

The V call is TRBV20-1, the J call TRBJ2-7, with 9 bases matching TRBD1. Germline V gene sequence: CDR1 DFQATT, CDR2 SNEGSKA (reference sequence). V was clipped by 2 bases and J by 4 bases; unmatched bases: 6. This CDR3 contains 14 residues. The CDR3 reads CSARRDREWYEQYF. In nucleotides, the CDR3 is TGCAGTGCTAGACGGGACAGGGAATGGTACGAGCAGTACTTC.

This clonotype was seen a handful of times. The rearrangement joins TRBV27 to TRBJ2-1; D is unresolved. The V gene lost 0 bases and the J gene lost 7 bases, with 10 bases spanning the gap. The CDR3 is 14 amino acids. CDR1 is MNHEY and CDR2 is SMNVEV in the germline V gene (reference sequence). DNA for the CDR3: TGTGCCAGCAGTTTATCGGGCATAAAGAATGAGCAGTTCTTC. Translated, it gives CASSLSGIKNEQFF.

This clonotype has at least ten counts. The chain joins TRBV12-3 or TRBV12-4 to TRBJ1-2; TRBD1 aligns across 9 bases. V lost 5 bases to trimming and J lost 7 bases; unmatched junction nucleotides: 8. The CDR3 loop spans 14 amino acids. CDR3 bases: TGTGCCAGCAGTGACACAGGGGGCGCGGGTGGCTACACCTTC. It specifies CASSDTGGAGGYTF.

The chain recombines TRBV20-1 with TRBJ1-1; 8 nucleotides align to TRBD1. Germline values: CDR1 DFQATT, CDR2 SNEGSKA (reference sequence). Losses at the gene ends were 4 bases for V and 5 bases for J; bases not matched to a gene: 6. This CDR3 spans 13 amino acids. CDR3 nucleotides: TGCAGTGCTATTCGACAGGGGCGGACTGAAGCTTTCTTT. Its translation is CSAIRQGRTEAFF.